Below, 29 T cell receptor beta chains from the same sample are listed, as sequenced in a study of PD-L1 blockade in urothelial cancer. Stated time point: peripheral blood 6 weeks after treatment start. Produced via immunoSEQ multiplex PCR; TCRdb's table is partial and in-frame only. Of about 36,000 clones listed, approximately 88% are singletons. Sequencing was performed on PBMCs, taken around atezolizumab (anti-PD-L1) treatment. The receptor set was obtained from a man between 40 and 49 years old with urothelial cancer.

This clone has a handful of counts. The V call is TRBV5-6, the J call TRBJ1-2, with unresolved D. Trimming left V 0 bases short and J 7 bases short, with 10 bases between. The germline CDR1 and CDR2 sequences are SGHDT and YYEEEE. The CDR3 sequence is 13 residues long. CDR3 coding DNA: TGTGCCAGCAGCTTGGCCGAGTCCACTGGCTACACCTTC. It yields the protein CASSLAESTGYTF.

V and J are TRBV11-1 and TRBJ1-1, with D perhaps TRBD1 (5 bases). The V end was cut by 0 bases, the J end by 7 bases, with 12 bases between. The CDR3 contains 14 residues. Per germline, CDR1 SGHAT and CDR2 FQDESV (reference sequence). For the CDR3, the DNA is TGTGCCAGCAGCTTAGCGTTGGGGGGTTTTGAAGCTTTCTTT. Its translation: CASSLALGGFEAFF.

The V gene is TRBV6-6, the J gene TRBJ1-2; perhaps TRBD1 as D (6 bases). Germline CDR1 is MNHNY and CDR2 is SVGAGI (reference sequence). The germline V and J ends were trimmed by 4 bases and 2 bases, with 11 bases remaining between them. The CDR3 is 14 residues long. In DNA form, the CDR3 reads TGTGCCAGCAGTTCCTTCACAGGGAACTATGGCTACACCTTC. Translating gives CASSSFTGNYGYTF.

This clone was recorded only once. This chain links TRBV28 with TRBJ2-7; TRBD2 agrees at 10 bases. V was clipped by 5 bases and J by 5 bases; unmatched bases: 9. From germline, CDR1 is MDHEN and CDR2 SYDVKM. CDR3 size: 15 residues. The CDR3 here is CASSTIAGGRNEQYF. The CDR3 DNA is TGTGCCAGCAGTACGATAGCGGGAGGCAGGAACGAGCAGTACTTC.

This chain links TRBV6-1 with TRBJ1-5, with 10 positions matching TRBD1. Germline lookup yields CDR1 MNHNS and CDR2 SASEGT. The V and J ends lost 2 bases and 4 bases, in that order; junction bases with no gene match: 2. This CDR3 contains 15 residues. The chain's CDR3 is CASSELGQGNQPQHF. Here the CDR3 DNA reads TGTGCCAGCAGTGAATTGGGACAGGGGAATCAGCCCCAGCATTTT.

The CDR3, as DNA: TGTGCCAGCAGCCAAGACCGGGGACTTCTGAAGTTCTTC. This gives the protein CASSQDRGLLKFF. This chain connects TRBV4-2 to TRBJ2-1, with a tentative D call TRBD2 (6 bases). The CDR3 is made up of 13 amino acids. CDR1 and CDR2 from the germline V gene are LGHNA and YNFKEQ. Trimming took 0 bases from V and 14 from J, leaving 14 bases between them.

The CDR3 here is CASSYRDRGFQGSGGTVAQYF. CDR3 nucleotide sequence: TGTGCCAGCAGCTACCGGGACAGGGGCTTTCAAGGAAGCGGCGGGACCGTCGCGCAGTACTTC. The chain joins TRBV7-8 to TRBJ2-7; TRBD1 matches 10 bases. V was pared by 4 bases and J by 9 bases, with 30 bases of the junction left unmatched. CDR3 length: 21 amino acids. Looked up from germline, CDR1 is SGHVS and CDR2 is FQNEAQ.

This chain connects TRBV9 to TRBJ2-1; TRBD2 aligns across 15 bases. V trimming: 3 bases; J trimming: 15 bases; junction bases outside the gene matches: 16. Germline assignment: CDR1 SGDLS and CDR2 YYNGEE. The CDR3 runs 17 residues. The CDR3 is CASSETGGLAGGVDPFF. The CDR3 nucleotides read TGTGCCAGCAGCGAGACCGGTGGACTAGCGGGAGGGGTGGATCCGTTCTTC.

This CDR3 is CASSNRDGYTF. The CDR3 nucleotides are TGTGCCAGCAGTAACAGGGATGGCTACACCTTC. This chain joins TRBV21-1 and TRBJ1-2; the tabulated D call, TRBD1, remains unverified against the DNA. TRBV21-1 is labeled a pseudogene. This CDR3 has 11 residues.

The chain carries TRBV5-1 and TRBJ1-5, with D unresolved. The CDR3 covers 15 residues. Trimming cost V 0 bases and J 5 bases, with 12 bases left between them. CDR1 is SGHRS and CDR2 is YFSETQ in the germline V gene. For the CDR3, the DNA is TGCGCCAGCAGCTTGGGAGTTCCACGGGATCAGCCCCAGCATTTT. As protein: CASSLGVPRDQPQHF.

This sequence joins TRBV28 and TRBJ1-1; unclear D gene. The CDR3 runs to 11 residues. Germline CDR1 MDHEN, CDR2 SYDVKM. V lost 5 bases, J lost 8 bases, and 9 bases lay in between. Written as DNA, the CDR3 is TGTGCCAGCAGTCAGACACCGGAAGCTTTCTTT. Its translation: CASSQTPEAFF.

V gene TRBV9 combines with J gene TRBJ2-1, with 7 bases aligning to TRBD2. Germline CDR1 is SGDLS and CDR2 is YYNGEE. Trimming removed 2 bases from V and 4 bases from J; junction bases left unmatched: 3. CDR3 size: 14 residues. The CDR3 here is CASSVLAAYNEQFF. The CDR3 DNA reads as TGTGCCAGCAGCGTTCTAGCGGCATACAATGAGCAGTTCTTC.

This rearrangement joins TRBV5-1 to TRBJ2-1; the D is unclear. V was pared by 3 bases and J by 0 bases, with 10 bases between. This CDR3 spans 15 amino acids. In germline, CDR1 is SGHRS, CDR2 YFSETQ. The CDR3 reads CASSSTPSSYNEQFF. The DNA for the CDR3 is TGCGCCAGCAGCTCTACTCCGAGCTCCTACAATGAGCAGTTCTTC.

The gene calls are TRBV6-1 and TRBJ1-2; TRBD1 is a possible D gene (5 bases). Germline V CDR1 and CDR2: MNHNS, SASEGT. The V end was cut by 5 bases, the J end by 8 bases, with 15 bases between. This CDR3 has 13 amino acids. CDR3 DNA: TGTGCCAGCAGTCTACTCGAACAGGCAGGCTACACCTTC. It translates to CASSLLEQAGYTF.

This sequence joins TRBV6-5 and TRBJ2-1; a weak D match, TRBD1 (6 bases). V was shortened by 4 bases and J by 7 bases, with 11 bases between the two germline ends. The CDR3 runs 13 residues. The V gene's germline CDR1 is MNHEY and CDR2 SVGAGI. This CDR3 reads CASSLGRGNEQFF. For the CDR3, the DNA is TGTGCCAGCAGTTTAGGCAGGGGTAATGAGCAGTTCTTC.

The sample holds one count of this clone. The junction departs from germline at one end; a sequencing error may be responsible. V is TRBV30 and J is TRBJ2-7, with D uncertain. Germline V gene sequence: CDR1 GTSNPN, CDR2 SVGIG (reference sequence). The CDR3 consists of 11 residues. The CDR3 spells CAWSDSSEQYF. CDR3 nucleotides: TGTGCCTGGAGTGACTCCTCCGAGCAGTACTTC.

The chain employs TRBV9 and TRBJ2-2; D possibly corresponds to TRBD1 (5 bases). CDR3 size: 14 residues. Trimming left V 3 bases short and J 5 bases short, with 11 bases between. The germline gives CDR1 SGDLS, CDR2 YYNGEE. The CDR3 spells CASSEIRGTGELFF. The CDR3 coding sequence is TGTGCCAGCAGCGAAATTAGGGGTACCGGGGAGCTGTTTTTT.

This clone has a single count. The rearrangement joins TRBV19 to TRBJ1-3, with a weak D call TRBD1 (5 bases). V lost 4 bases to trimming and J lost 4 bases, with 11 bases between them. The length of the CDR3 is 14 residues. The V gene's germline CDR1 is LNHDA and CDR2 SQIVND (reference sequence). The DNA for the CDR3 is TGTGCCAGTAGTAGCAGGGCAGACGGAAACACCATATATTTT. This codes for CASSSRADGNTIYF. Full variable domain (remainder filled in from reference TRBV19 and TRBJ1-3): DGGITQSPKYLFRKEGQNVTLSCEQNLNHDAMYWYRQDPGQGLRLIYYSQIVNDFQKGDIAEGYSVSREKKESFPLTVTSAQKNPTAFYLCASSSRADGNTIYFGEGSWLTVV.

The chain recombines TRBV7-9 with TRBJ1-5; 8 nucleotides agree with TRBD1. The trim removed 3 bases at V and 0 bases at J, leaving 10 bases unmatched. Germline CDR1 is SEHNR and CDR2 is FQNEAQ (reference sequence). CDR3 length equals 18 residues. In nucleotides, the CDR3 is TGTGCCAGCAGCTTGGGGTCAGGGACAGGCTATAGCAATCAGCCCCAGCATTTT. Its protein is CASSLGSGTGYSNQPQHF.

The V gene is TRBV6-4, the J gene TRBJ1-1, with 8 bases matching TRBD1. CDR1 is MRHNA, CDR2 SNTAGT, per germline. V dropped 5 bases and J dropped 2; count of bases not matched to a gene: 10. This CDR3 spans 16 amino acids. The CDR3 DNA sequence: TGTGCCAGCAGTTTGACCGCTGGACAGGGAAACACTGAAGCTTTCTTT. Amino acid sequence: CASSLTAGQGNTEAFF.

The rearrangement joins TRBV4-3 to TRBJ1-2; D possibly corresponds to TRBD1 (6 bases). The CDR3 has 15 residues. Trimming removed 2 bases from V and 5 bases from J, with 15 bases in between. Per germline, CDR1 LGHNA and CDR2 YSLEER. The CDR3 nucleotides read TGCGCCAGCAGCCAAAACGGACAGCCCTTATATGGCTACACCTTC. Residues: CASSQNGQPLYGYTF.

The chain is built from TRBV4-1 and TRBJ2-7, with D possibly being TRBD1 (6 bases). Per the germline V gene, CDR1 is MGHRA and CDR2 is YSYEKL. The CDR3 covers 17 residues. Trimming stripped 1 base from V and 3 bases from J, with 19 bases between. CDR3: CASSQVWPQGEIYEQYF. The CDR3 DNA reads as TGCGCCAGCAGCCAAGTTTGGCCACAGGGTGAAATCTACGAGCAGTACTTC.

V and J are TRBV7-2 and TRBJ2-3; possibly TRBD2 for D (6 bases). The germline V gene encodes CDR1 SGHTA and CDR2 FQGNSA. The CDR3 spans 16 residues. The germline V and J ends were trimmed by 2 bases and 0 bases, with 12 bases remaining between them. As DNA, the CDR3 is TGTGCCAGCAGCTTATTCGGGGGACTGAGCACAGATACGCAGTATTTT. The encoded protein is CASSLFGGLSTDTQYF.

The chain employs TRBV7-6 and TRBJ2-1; TRBD2 aligns across 9 bases. Germline CDR1 SGHVS, CDR2 FNYEAQ. The CDR3 totals 15 residues. Trimming at V came to 1 base and at J to 3 bases, leaving 1 base not matched to a gene. The CDR3 sequence: CASSLDSGSYNEQFF. CDR3 bases: TGTGCCAGCAGCTTAGATAGCGGGAGCTACAATGAGCAGTTCTTC.

The chain is built from TRBV28 and TRBJ1-5, with D maybe TRBD1 (5 bases). Germline values: CDR1 MDHEN, CDR2 SYDVKM. This CDR3 is built from 14 residues. V was shortened by 8 bases and J by 4 bases, with 15 bases between the two germline ends. The CDR3 is CASLHGGRNQPQHF. The CDR3 DNA is TGTGCCAGCTTACACGGGGGGAGAAATCAGCCCCAGCATTTT. The whole variable domain, remainder taken from reference TRBV28 and TRBJ1-5, is DVKVTQSSRYLVKRTGEKVFLECVQDMDHENMFWYRQDPGLGLRLIYFSYDVKMKEKGDIPEGYSVSREKKERFSLILESASTNQTSMYLCASLHGGRNQPQHFGDGTRLSIL.

The J gene is TRBJ1-5, the V gene TRBV28, with D unresolved. CDR1 and CDR2 (germline): MDHEN, SYDVKM. V dropped 6 bases and J dropped 4 bases, with 16 bases sitting between them. The length of the CDR3 is 15 residues. CDR3 protein: CASRQARSENQPQHF. DNA for the CDR3: TGTGCCAGCAGGCAGGCCAGATCCGAAAATCAGCCCCAGCATTTT.

This sequence joins TRBV4-2 and TRBJ2-5; the match to TRBD2 covers 9 bases. CDR1 and CDR2 from the germline V gene are LGHNA and YNFKEQ. V gave up 4 bases and J gave up 5 bases; unmatched junction bases: 14. The CDR3 consists of 17 residues. Here the CDR3 DNA reads TGTGCCAGCAGCCCTCTTGGGGCGGGAGGGGCCCCTGAGACCCAGTACTTC. Amino acids: CASSPLGAGGAPETQYF.

The CDR3 spells CASSLVSGGLSSYNEQFF. The CDR3 DNA follows: TGCGCCAGCAGCTTGGTCAGCGGGGGACTTAGCTCCTACAATGAGCAGTTCTTC. This chain uses TRBV5-1 with TRBJ2-1, with 8 bases fitting TRBD2. CDR3 length equals 18 residues. Losses at the gene ends were 0 bases for V and 0 bases for J; bases not matched to a gene: 8. From germline, CDR1 is SGHRS and CDR2 YFSETQ. Variable domain in full (rest from reference TRBV5-1 and TRBJ2-1): KAGVTQTPRYLIKTRGQQVTLSCSPISGHRSVSWYQQTPGQGLQFLFEYFSETQRNKGNFPGRFSGRQFSNSRSEMNVSTLELGDSALYLCASSLVSGGLSSYNEQFFGPGTRLTVL.

V is TRBV2 and J is TRBJ2-7, with 11 bases that match TRBD1. This CDR3 comprises 13 residues. CDR1 SNHLY and CDR2 FYNNEI come from the germline V gene. V was pared by 8 bases and J by 3 bases, with 3 bases of the junction left unmatched. The CDR3 nucleotides are TGTGCCAGCGCCGGGACAGGGGGCTACGAGCAGTACTTC. Translated, it gives CASAGTGGYEQYF.